What follows are 22 T cell receptor beta chains derived from one specimen sequenced in a study of Graves' ophthalmopathy and Graves' hyperthyroidism. Researchers took RNA transcripts and amplified TCR beta CDR3 regions from them. First-round RT-PCR employed HTBI primers, with a second-round multiplex PCR after it. TCRdb passed the multiplex PCR reads through MiXCR, listing each CDR3 protein once. The repertoire holds approximately 700,000 distinct CDR3 sequences, over 40% seen once, with more than 3% in the top ten. Sample: peripheral blood. All receptors come from an adult man with Graves' ophthalmopathy.

The chain joins TRBV5-8 to TRBJ2-7; D is uncertain. Per germline, CDR1 SGHTS and CDR2 YDEGEE. The V end lost 5 bases, the J end lost 0 bases, and 12 bases lay between the germline ends. CDR3 length equals 14 residues. In DNA form, the CDR3 reads TGTGCCAGCAGTTCTGACCGAAACTCCTACGAGCAGTACTTC. It translates to CASSSDRNSYEQYF.

This clonotype came up many times. The CDR3 DNA is TGCAGTGCGGGGGGACAGTCAACTAATGAAAAACTGTTTTTT. Its translation is CSAGGQSTNEKLFF. The chain combines TRBV20-1 with TRBJ1-4; TRBD1 agrees at 7 bases. CDR1 and CDR2 from the germline V gene are DFQATT and SNEGSKA (reference sequence). The length of the CDR3 is 14 residues. Germline trimming cut 6 bases from V and 0 bases from J; bases unmatched to any gene: 4.

At least ten counts were recorded for this clonotype. The V gene is TRBV7-9, the J gene TRBJ2-5; D tentatively reads TRBD1 or TRBD2 (5 bases each). This CDR3 contains 16 residues. The germline gives CDR1 SEHNR, CDR2 FQNEAQ (reference sequence). The V gene lost 0 bases and the J gene lost 3 bases, with 14 bases spanning the gap. DNA of the CDR3: TGTGCCAGCAGCTTAGCGAGGGCCGTCAGGGAAGAGACCCAGTACTTC. Protein product: CASSLARAVREETQYF.

This clonotype has a count of ten or more. The V and J genes are TRBV7-9 and TRBJ1-5, with D uncertain. Germline V lookup: CDR1 SEHNR, CDR2 FQNEAQ (reference sequence). The germline V and J ends were trimmed by 4 bases and 7 bases, with 11 bases remaining between them. The CDR3 consists of 13 residues. In DNA form, the CDR3 reads TGTGCCAGCAGCTCGTGGGGAGGACAGCCCCAGCATTTT. Its protein product is CASSSWGGQPQHF.

The sample holds one count of this clonotype. This chain links TRBV2 with TRBJ1-1; TRBD1 agrees at 9 bases. This CDR3 is 13 amino acids long. Trimming cost V 4 bases and J 11 bases; bases outside gene matches: 8. Per the germline V gene, CDR1 is SNHLY and CDR2 is FYNNEI. CDR3 bases: TGTGCCAGCAGTGTAGAGGGACAGGGTAGGGCTTTCTTT. Amino acid sequence: CASSVEGQGRAFF.

This chain connects TRBV7-9 to TRBJ2-7, with 12 bases identical to TRBD2. Judging by the DNA end, TRBJ2-1 fits better; the J call may be wrong. The CDR3 is 14 amino acids. Germline loops: CDR1 SEHNR, CDR2 FQNEAQ (reference sequence). The CDR3 DNA follows: TGTGCCAGCAGCTCTCTAGCGGGAGGGAATGAGCAGTTCTTC. Translation: CASSSLAGGNEQFF.

In this sample, this clonotype turned up many times. V usage is TRBV15 and J usage is TRBJ2-7; 7 positions match TRBD1. The germline V gene has CDR1 LNHNV and CDR2 YYDKDF (reference sequence). The CDR3 is made up of 13 amino acids. With 3 bases clipped from V and 3 bases from J, the junction kept 2 bases outside the gene matches. The CDR3 protein is CATSRGQLYEQYF. The CDR3, as DNA: TGTGCCACCAGCAGGGGACAGCTCTACGAGCAGTACTTC.

This clonotype was recorded many times. V and J are TRBV7-3 and TRBJ2-6; TRBD2 might be the D (6 bases). CDR3 length: 16 residues. The V and J ends lost 6 bases and 0 bases respectively, with 12 bases between them. Germline CDR1 and CDR2: SGHTA and FQGTGA. The DNA for the CDR3 is TGTGCCAGCAGTCCGGGACTGCCCTCTGGGGCCAACGTCCTGACTTTC. Its translation is CASSPGLPSGANVLTF.

This clonotype was found many times. The rearrangement links TRBV7-3 to TRBJ2-7; D unresolved. In germline, CDR1 is SGHTA, CDR2 FQGTGA. There are 14 residues in the CDR3. The V end was cut by 0 bases, the J end by 1 base, with 7 bases between. The CDR3 bases are TGTGCCAGCAGCTTAACGGCCAATTCCTACGAGCAGTACTTC. Translating gives CASSLTANSYEQYF.

This clonotype was observed a few times. Since the CDR3 does not end with the conserved phenylalanine or tryptophan, this likely comes from a read error. V usage is TRBV10-3 and J usage is TRBJ1-1; D is ambiguous. CDR1 ENHRY and CDR2 SYGVKD come from the germline V gene. CDR3 size: 14 residues. The CDR3 spells CAIKSGSDDTKAFL. Written as DNA, the CDR3 is TGTGCCATCAAATCCGGCTCAGATGACACTAAAGCTTTCCTT.

As concerns this clonotype: A much larger clone sits a single nucleotide away, making a read error possible. The rearrangement links TRBV7-2 to TRBJ2-5; 8 bases are a match to TRBD1. Per the germline V gene, CDR1 is SGHTA and CDR2 is FQGNSA. The CDR3 runs 15 residues. The ends lost 6 bases at V and 4 bases at J; junction bases unmatched: 10. This CDR3 is CASSLQTGVGETQYF. CDR3 sequence (DNA): TGTGCCAGCAGTCTCCAGACAGGGGTGGGAGAGACCCAGTACTTC.

The rearrangement uses TRBV7-2 and TRBJ2-3; possible D gene TRBD2, 5 bases. The CDR3 extends over 15 amino acids. The ends were cut back, 3 bases at V and 0 bases at J, with 10 bases in the middle. Germline loops: CDR1 SGHTA, CDR2 FQGNSA. Written as DNA, the CDR3 is TGTGCCAGCAGCTTTGCGGGCTTAAGCACAGATACGCAGTATTTT. This translates into CASSFAGLSTDTQYF.

With regard to this clonotype: Because it lacks the conserved phenylalanine or tryptophan at the end, this CDR3 is likely a read error. The DNA is omitted, as the CDR3 cannot be located on it reliably, and the CDR3 follows TCRdb's listing. The chain has TRBV24-1 and TRBJ2-5. The CDR3 spans 9 residues, counting both ends. Germline values: CDR1 KGHDR, CDR2 SFDVKD. The CDR3 here is CATSDLVFG.

The chain combines TRBV2 with TRBJ2-5; 10 bases align to TRBD1. Germline V gene data show CDR1 as SNHLY and CDR2 as FYNNEI. CDR3 length: 11 residues. CDR3 in amino acids: CAWDRGETQYF. The DNA of the CDR3 is TGTGCTTGGGACAGGGGAGAGACCCAGTACTTC.

Worth noting for this clonotype: Given a much more abundant clone one base away, this may be a read error. This chain joins TRBV6-1 and TRBJ1-2; D is ambiguous. Germline assignment: CDR1 MNHNS and CDR2 SASEGT. The CDR3 has 13 amino acids. V was shortened by 5 bases and J by 3 bases, with 10 bases between the two germline ends. CDR3 in amino acids: CASSYEWYYGYTF. The CDR3 nucleotides read TGTGCCAGCAGTTACGAGTGGTACTATGGCTACACCTTC.

The chain couples TRBV30 to TRBJ1-1, with D uncertain. V dropped 2 bases and J dropped 2 bases, with 9 bases sitting between them. There are 13 residues in the CDR3. Germline CDR1 is GTSNPN and CDR2 is SVGIG (reference sequence). Written as DNA, the CDR3 is TGTGCCTGGAGTCGATCCGAAAACACTGAAGCTTTCTTT. Residues: CAWSRSENTEAFF.

The chain employs TRBV2 and TRBJ2-2; D is uncertain. Germline V CDR1 and CDR2: SNHLY, FYNNEI. CDR3 length equals 12 residues. Trimming removed 8 bases at V and 6 bases at J, with 10 bases between. CDR3 nucleotide sequence: TGTGCCAGCCGCGAGGCGTCCGGGGAGCTGTTTTTT. Translating gives CASREASGELFF.

This clonotype occurred a few times. V is TRBV30 and J is TRBJ2-2; D unclear. The germline V and J ends were trimmed by 0 bases and 2 bases, with 4 bases remaining between them. The germline gives CDR1 GTSNPN, CDR2 SVGIG (reference sequence). CDR3 length: 13 residues. CDR3 amino acids: CAWSVQNTGELFF. The CDR3 DNA reads as TGTGCCTGGAGTGTACAAAACACCGGGGAGCTGTTTTTT.

V gene TRBV29-1 combines with J gene TRBJ2-7, with 9 bases identical to TRBD2. The CDR3 spans 13 residues. The J segment lost 2 bases and the V segment lost 8 bases, leaving 7 bases of the junction unmatched. Germline CDR1 is SQVTM and CDR2 is ANQGSEA. CDR3 coding DNA: TGCAGCTTTGGAGCGGGAGGTACCTACGAGCAGTACTTC. This codes for CSFGAGGTYEQYF.

V gene TRBV12-3 or TRBV12-4 combines with J gene TRBJ1-2; D unclear. The V end was cut by 5 bases, the J end by 4 bases, with 14 bases between. The CDR3 extends over 14 amino acids. The CDR3 DNA follows: TGTGCCAGCAGTGAGGCAGGCGACTCCTATGGCTACACCTTC. It is translated as CASSEAGDSYGYTF.

This clonotype appeared many times. J is TRBJ1-3 and V is TRBV20-1, with D unclear. Germline V lookup: CDR1 DFQATT, CDR2 SNEGSKA (reference sequence). CDR3 size: 14 residues. V gave up 5 bases and J gave up 3 bases, with 14 bases separating them. The CDR3 is CSAYDLTLGNTIYF. The CDR3 region has the DNA TGCAGTGCTTACGACCTGACACTTGGAAACACCATATATTTT.

Worth noting for this clonotype: A junction boundary mismatches the germline segment, possibly from a read error. This chain connects TRBV10-3 to TRBJ2-5, with D possibly being TRBD2 (5 bases). This CDR3 spans 15 amino acids. The germline V gene encodes CDR1 ENHRY and CDR2 SYGVKD. For the CDR3, the DNA is TGTGCCAGCAGTTACTCTGGGGAGACGCAAGAGACCCAGTACTTC. Translating gives CASSYSGETQETQYF.